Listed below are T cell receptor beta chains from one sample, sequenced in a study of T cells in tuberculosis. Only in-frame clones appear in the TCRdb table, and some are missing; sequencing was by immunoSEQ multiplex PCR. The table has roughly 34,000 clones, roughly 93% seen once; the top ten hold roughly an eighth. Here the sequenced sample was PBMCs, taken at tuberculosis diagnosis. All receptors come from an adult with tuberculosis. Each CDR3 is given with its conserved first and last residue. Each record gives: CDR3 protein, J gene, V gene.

CDR3 protein: CATSREANTEAFF
J gene: TRBJ1-1
V gene: TRBV15

CDR3 protein: CASRGTSGVYNEQFF
J gene: TRBJ2-1
V gene: TRBV2

CDR3 protein: CAWTSGERQPQHF
J gene: TRBJ1-5
V gene: TRBV30

CDR3 protein: CASGPSGNEQFF
J gene: TRBJ2-1
V gene: TRBV12-5

CDR3 protein: CASSATGGGQPQHF
J gene: TRBJ1-5
V gene: TRBV19

CDR3 protein: CASSLGQGANTEAFF
J gene: TRBJ1-1
V gene: TRBV7-3

CDR3 protein: CASSQGQGPHNEKLFF
J gene: TRBJ1-4
V gene: TRBV4-1

CDR3 protein: CASGLVLGQSNTEAFF
J gene: TRBJ1-1
V gene: TRBV12-5

CDR3 protein: CASSRGLGTDTQYF
J gene: TRBJ2-3
V gene: TRBV27

CDR3 protein: CASSLGALRRGTYEQYF
J gene: TRBJ2-7
V gene: TRBV4-1

CDR3 protein: CAISEVTGFPSTEAFF
J gene: TRBJ1-1
V gene: TRBV10-3

CDR3 protein: CASSPGTGAYGYTF
J gene: TRBJ1-2
V gene: TRBV18

CDR3 protein: CASSLALNTEAFF
J gene: TRBJ1-1
V gene: TRBV27

CDR3 protein: CSEGQSGTYNEQFF
J gene: TRBJ2-1
V gene: TRBV29-1

CDR3 protein: CASSPGPGLAGSSYEQYF
J gene: TRBJ2-7
V gene: TRBV27

CDR3 protein: CASSSAGGQPQHF
J gene: TRBJ1-5
V gene: TRBV5-1

CDR3 protein: CASSSTGGNTIYF
J gene: TRBJ1-3
V gene: TRBV27

CDR3 protein: CSAGRGSDTEAFF
J gene: TRBJ1-1
V gene: TRBV29-1

CDR3 protein: CASFAGTGVNEQFF
J gene: TRBJ2-1
V gene: TRBV18

CDR3 protein: CASSTRQNYGYTF
J gene: TRBJ1-2
V gene: TRBV5-1

CDR3 protein: CASTNYVFGGDGYTF
J gene: TRBJ1-2
V gene: TRBV5-1

CDR3 protein: CASSLVGQGGYGYTF
J gene: TRBJ1-2
V gene: TRBV11-2

CDR3 protein: CAISVGQGDEQFF
J gene: TRBJ2-1
V gene: TRBV10-3

CDR3 protein: CASSGQGSGEYEQYF
J gene: TRBJ2-7
V gene: TRBV28

CDR3 protein: CASSSPNWPGYTF
J gene: TRBJ1-2
V gene: TRBV7-9

CDR3 protein: CAISELLPTTGELFF
J gene: TRBJ2-2
V gene: TRBV10-3

CDR3 protein: CATSPGQGSTGELFF
J gene: TRBJ2-2
V gene: TRBV15

CDR3 protein: CSVGNTGGSKGYTF
J gene: TRBJ1-2
V gene: TRBV29-1

CDR3 protein: CASSLFGLSYEQYF
J gene: TRBJ2-7
V gene: TRBV5-5

CDR3 protein: CASSPGQGNTEAFF
J gene: TRBJ1-1
V gene: TRBV18

CDR3 protein: CASSLNPSGSGTGELFF
J gene: TRBJ2-2
V gene: TRBV7-3

CDR3 protein: CASSKEWRVPAGMYEQYF
J gene: TRBJ2-7
V gene: TRBV21-1

CDR3 protein: CASSQNQGNEYEQYF
J gene: TRBJ2-7
V gene: TRBV4-1

CDR3 protein: CASSYGDSSGNTIYF
J gene: TRBJ1-3
V gene: TRBV6-5

CDR3 protein: CATSRTGGKGNTEAFF
J gene: TRBJ1-1
V gene: TRBV15

CDR3 protein: CASSSGGALNEQFF
J gene: TRBJ2-1
V gene: TRBV19

CDR3 protein: CASTNPSRTGLEKLFF
J gene: TRBJ1-4
V gene: TRBV6-4

CDR3 protein: CASSPTDPNHEQYF
J gene: TRBJ2-7
V gene: TRBV27

CDR3 protein: CASSFKRGNTGELFF
J gene: TRBJ2-2
V gene: TRBV28

CDR3 protein: CSVEVSMNTEAFF
J gene: TRBJ1-1
V gene: TRBV29-1

CDR3 protein: CASSYSKRGGADTQYF
J gene: TRBJ2-3
V gene: TRBV6-9

CDR3 protein: CASSSGTGPTDTQYF
J gene: TRBJ2-3
V gene: TRBV28

CDR3 protein: CASSEETGIWVGGTDTQYF
J gene: TRBJ2-3
V gene: TRBV6-1

CDR3 protein: CASSERLAGGKNEQFF
J gene: TRBJ2-1
V gene: TRBV10-1

CDR3 protein: CASSPPGTDTQYF
J gene: TRBJ2-3
V gene: TRBV12-5

CDR3 protein: CASRQGSGRPQETQYF
J gene: TRBJ2-5
V gene: TRBV7-9

CDR3 protein: CASSRGQGNNEQFF
J gene: TRBJ2-1
V gene: TRBV11-3

CDR3 protein: CASSQTGYSPLAQYF
J gene: TRBJ2-3
V gene: TRBV4-1